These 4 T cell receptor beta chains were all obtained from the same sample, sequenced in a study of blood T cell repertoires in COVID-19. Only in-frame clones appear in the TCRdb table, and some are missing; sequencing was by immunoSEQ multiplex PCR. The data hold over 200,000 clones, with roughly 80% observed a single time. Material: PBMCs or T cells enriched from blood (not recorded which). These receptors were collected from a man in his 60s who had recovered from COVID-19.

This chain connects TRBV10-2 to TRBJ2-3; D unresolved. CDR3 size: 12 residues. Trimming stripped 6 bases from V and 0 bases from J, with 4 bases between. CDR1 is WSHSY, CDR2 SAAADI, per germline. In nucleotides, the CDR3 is TGCGCCAGCAGGGCTAGCACAGATACGCAGTATTTT. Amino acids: CASRASTDTQYF.

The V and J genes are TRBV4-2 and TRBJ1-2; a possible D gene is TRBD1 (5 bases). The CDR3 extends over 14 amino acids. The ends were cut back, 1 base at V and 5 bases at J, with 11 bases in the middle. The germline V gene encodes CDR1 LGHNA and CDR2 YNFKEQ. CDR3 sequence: CASSQVTGDYGYTF. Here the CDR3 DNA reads TGTGCCAGCAGCCAAGTAACAGGAGATTATGGCTACACCTTC.

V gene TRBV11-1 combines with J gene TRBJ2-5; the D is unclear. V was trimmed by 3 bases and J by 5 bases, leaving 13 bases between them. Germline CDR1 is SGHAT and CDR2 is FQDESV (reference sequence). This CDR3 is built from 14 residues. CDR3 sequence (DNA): TGTGCCAGCAGCTTTAGTGAGGCAGTGGAGACCCAGTACTTC. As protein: CASSFSEAVETQYF.

The CDR3 protein is CASSEEFPDRAPYGYTF. In DNA form, the CDR3 reads TGTGCCAGCAGCGAAGAATTCCCGGACAGGGCCCCGTATGGCTACACCTTC. The rearrangement uses TRBV11-3 and TRBJ1-2; 8 positions agree with TRBD1. CDR1 is SGHNT and CDR2 is YENEEA in the germline V gene. The CDR3 spans 17 residues. Unmatched junction bases numbered 16, after V lost 5 bases and J lost 5 bases.